The rows below give T cell receptor beta chains drawn from one sample of a study of cytomegalovirus exposure and HLA in healthy donors. Libraries were prepared by immunoSEQ multiplex PCR; TCRdb keeps only in-frame clonotypes and omits some of them. The sample gives about 180,000 clones, roughly 80% of which show up once; more than 0.4% is in the top ten. The material sequenced was PBMCs. The source of these receptors is a woman in her fifties or sixties in good health and CMV-seronegative. CDR3s include the opening cysteine and the closing phenylalanine or tryptophan. Fields, in order: D gene, V gene, clone size, J gene, CDR3 DNA, CDR3 protein. The D gene is left open where the match is weak. Expanded clones are given a class, and other clones once, few, many or no size at all.

TRBD1	TRBV27	once	TRBJ1-4	TGTGCCAGCAGTTCAAACTCCGGGACAGGGGGACTGTTTTTT	CASSSNSGTGGLFF
TRBD1	TRBV7-2	.	TRBJ1-1	TGTGCCAGCAGGCGGGACAGGGGGGAACAAGCTTTCTTT	CASRRDRGEQAFF
TRBD1	TRBV28	.	TRBJ1-1	TGTGCCAGCAGTTTTACGGGACAGACGAACACTGAAGCTTTCTTT	CASSFTGQTNTEAFF
.	TRBV7-7	.	TRBJ2-5	TGTGCTAGCAGTCGCACTTGGACAGATCAAGAGACCCAGTACTTC	CASSRTWTDQETQYF
TRBD2	TRBV7-2	once	TRBJ2-5	TGTGCCAGCAGCCTAAGCGGGGGGGCAAGCTGGGAGACCCAGTACTTC	CASSLSGGASWETQYF
TRBD1	TRBV7-2	.	TRBJ2-7	TGTGCCAGCAGCTTAGGGACAGGGCCCTACGAGCAGTACTTC	CASSLGTGPYEQYF
TRBD2	TRBV7-3	.	TRBJ2-1	TGTGCCAGCAGCTTATGGCGGGGGGATATAAATGAGCAGTTCTTC	CASSLWRGDINEQFF
TRBD1	TRBV5-6	.	TRBJ1-2	TGTGCCAGCAGCTTGGACAGGGGCGATGGGTACACCTTC	CASSLDRGDGYTF
.	TRBV4-1	few	TRBJ2-7	TGCGCCAGCAGCATAACCCCCCGGGACGAGCAGTACTTC	CASSITPRDEQYF
TRBD1	TRBV28	.	TRBJ2-7	TGTGCCAGCAGTTTCGAGGGGGCAGGGGCTCGGGAGCAGTACTTC	CASSFEGAGAREQYF
.	TRBV18	.	TRBJ2-3	TGTGCCAGCTCACCACGCCAGAACACAGATACGCAGTATTTT	CASSPRQNTDTQYF
.	TRBV21-1	.	TRBJ2-7	TGTGCCAGCAGCAAAGCAGGGGGATCCGGGACCAACGAGCAGTACTTC	CASSKAGGSGTNEQYF
.	TRBV7-2	.	TRBJ2-7	TGTGCCAGCAGCTTAGCGCGCTACGAGCAGTACTTC	CASSLARYEQYF
TRBD1	TRBV6-5	.	TRBJ2-3	TGTGCCAGCAGGACTTGGACAGGGGGCACAGATACGCAGTATTTT	CASRTWTGGTDTQYF
TRBD1	TRBV5-5	.	TRBJ1-1	TGTGCCAGCAGCATGGACAGGGACACTGAAGCTTTCTTT	CASSMDRDTEAFF
TRBD2	TRBV28	.	TRBJ2-7	TGTGCCAGCAGCGCTAGCGGGAACTACGAGCAGTACTTC	CASSASGNYEQYF
TRBD2	TRBV7-2	.	TRBJ2-1	TGTGCCAGCAGCTCCCCCCGTAGCGGGGCCTACAATGAGCAGTTCTTC	CASSSPRSGAYNEQFF
.	TRBV6-5	.	TRBJ2-7	TGTGCCAGCAGTTACAATCGGCAGGGGTACGAGCAGTACTTC	CASSYNRQGYEQYF
.	TRBV29-1	.	TRBJ1-1	TGCAGCGGCCGGGAACCAACCACTGAAGCTTTCTTT	CSGREPTTEAFF
.	TRBV11-3	.	TRBJ2-2	TGTGCCAGCAGCTCCACTCTAGTCCCCGGGGAGCTGTTTTTT	CASSSTLVPGELFF
.	TRBV9	.	TRBJ2-5	TGTGCCAGCAGCCCCAGCCAGCGGCCTGGGGAGACCCAGTACTTC	CASSPSQRPGETQYF
.	TRBV4-3	.	TRBJ1-1	TGCGCCAGCAGCCAAGAGACAGACACTGAAGCTTTCTTT	CASSQETDTEAFF
.	TRBV13	.	TRBJ2-3	TGTGCCAGCAGCTTGCCGGGAGATACGCAGTATTTT	CASSLPGDTQYF
TRBD1	TRBV19	.	TRBJ1-2	TGTGCCAGTAGTCCGGGGACAGGGCGGTATGGCTACACCTTC	CASSPGTGRYGYTF
.	TRBV11-2	few	TRBJ2-6	TGTGCCAGCAGTCCGCTCAGGGGATCTGGGGCCAACGTCCTGACTTTC	CASSPLRGSGANVLTF
.	TRBV6-1	.	TRBJ1-1	TGTGCCAGCAAAAGCAGGTCGATGAACACTGAAGCTTTCTTT	CASKSRSMNTEAFF
.	TRBV6-4	once	TRBJ2-1	TGTGCCAGCAGTGCAACGGTAAGCTCCTACAATGAGCAGTTCTTC	CASSATVSSYNEQFF
.	TRBV30	.	TRBJ2-4	TGTGCCTGGAGTCCCAGGGGGGTGCGAAACATTCAGTACTTC	CAWSPRGVRNIQYF
.	TRBV2	.	TRBJ2-7	TGTGCCAGCAGCCCGACAGCCTACGAGCAGTACTTC	CASSPTAYEQYF
TRBD1	TRBV5-4	.	TRBJ2-7	TGTGCCAGCAGGCGAACAGGGGCCTACGAGCAGTACTTC	CASRRTGAYEQYF
.	TRBV5-4	once	TRBJ1-2	TGTGCCAGCAGCTTGGCCTCACAGGGTTATCGCTACACCTTC	CASSLASQGYRYTF